A selection of T cell receptor beta chains follows, all from one sample in a study of Ad26.COV2.S vaccination and SARS-CoV-2 variants. TCRdb's table, derived via immunoSEQ multiplex PCR, lists solely in-frame clones and lacks some. The sample holds about 280,000 clones, roughly 86% seen once. The source was peripheral blood, collected in a trial of Ad26.COV2.S vaccine versus placebo. These receptors originate from a person aged 18 to 59 who received the Ad26.COV2.S COVID-19 vaccine or a placebo. Each CDR3 is given with its conserved first and last residue. The D gene is left open where the match is weak. Expanded clones get a size class; other rows say once, few or many, or leave the size out.

>.|TRBV3-1/TRBV3-2|.|TRBJ1-5
TGTGCCAGCAGTCGCGCAGGTCCGAATCAGCCCCAGCATTTT
CASSRAGPNQPQHF
>once|TRBV19|.|TRBJ1-5
TGTGCCAGTAGTATAGATCGGGGGGGAACCCAGCCCCAGCATTTT
CASSIDRGGTQPQHF
>.|TRBV10-3|.|TRBJ1-1
TGTGCCGTAAATCAGGGACCAGAGAACACTGAAGCTTTCTTT
CAVNQGPENTEAFF
>few|TRBV7-9|.|TRBJ2-1
TGTGCCAGCAGCTTAGCTTGGGGCAACAATGAGCAGTTCTTC
CASSLAWGNNEQFF
>.|TRBV28|TRBD1|TRBJ2-6
TGTGCCAGCACCGGGACAGGGGTATCTGGGGCCAACGTCCTGACTTTC
CASTGTGVSGANVLTF
>.|TRBV5-6|.|TRBJ2-1
TGTGCCAGCAGCTTGAAACACCTCCTCCCCAATGAGCAGTTCTTC
CASSLKHLLPNEQFF
>.|TRBV4-2|.|TRBJ1-1
TGTGCCAGCAGCCAGCCCAGGACGGGAATGAACACTGAAGCTTTCTTT
CASSQPRTGMNTEAFF
>.|TRBV6-5|.|TRBJ1-1
TGTGCCAGCAGTTACTCCGGCGGGAACACTGAAGCTTTCTTT
CASSYSGGNTEAFF
>.|TRBV7-9|.|TRBJ2-7
TGTGCCAGCAGCCCCACGCGTAGGGAGCAGTACTTC
CASSPTRREQYF
>once|TRBV29-1|TRBD1|TRBJ1-4
TGCAGCGTCAGGGACAGGGCTAATGAAAAACTGTTTTTT
CSVRDRANEKLFF
>.|TRBV11-3|.|TRBJ1-3
TGTGCCAGCAGCTTCGGTATTGGAAACACCATATATTTT
CASSFGIGNTIYF
>.|TRBV18|.|TRBJ2-6
TGTGCCAGCTCACCCACCGGGACCCCCTCTGGGGCCAACGTCCTGACTTTC
CASSPTGTPSGANVLTF
>.|TRBV12-3/TRBV12-4|.|TRBJ1-5
TGTGCCAGCAGTTACCACGGGGTTCAGCCCCAGCATTTT
CASSYHGVQPQHF
>.|TRBV30|.|TRBJ1-4
TGTGCCTGGAGTGTCGGTGGGGGCGATGGGGAAAAACTGTTTTTT
CAWSVGGGDGEKLFF
>.|TRBV3-1/TRBV3-2|TRBD1|TRBJ2-5
TGTGCCAGCAGCCAAGACCGGATAAGGGGGCGGGACAGGATCCAAGAGACCCAGTACTTC
CASSQDRIRGRDRIQETQYF
>.|TRBV7-9|.|TRBJ2-3
TGTGCCAGCAGCGCCCGGGATAGGGGAAACCCAGATACGCAGTATTTT
CASSARDRGNPDTQYF
>.|TRBV15|TRBD1|TRBJ1-2
TGTGCCACCAGCAGAAGGGGACAGGATAACTATGGCTACACCTTC
CATSRRGQDNYGYTF
>.|TRBV30|.|TRBJ1-2
TGTGCCTGGAGTCCTATGGAGAGCGTTTGGGCGCAGTATGGCTACACCTTC
CAWSPMESVWAQYGYTF
>.|TRBV11-2|TRBD1|TRBJ1-5
TGTGCCAGCAGCCTCCCGGGACAGCAGCCCCAGCATTTT
CASSLPGQQPQHF
>.|TRBV19|.|TRBJ2-7
TGTGCCAGTAGTTCCGGGACGGCTATTTACGAGCAGTACTTC
CASSSGTAIYEQYF
>.|TRBV2|.|TRBJ2-6
TGTGCCAGCAGGGGGTCTGGGGCCAACGTCCTGACTTTC
CASRGSGANVLTF
>.|TRBV30|.|TRBJ2-3
TGTGCCTGGAGTGTGCAGGGCACAGATACGCAGTATTTT
CAWSVQGTDTQYF
>.|TRBV10-3|TRBD1|TRBJ1-5
TGTGCCATCAGTGAGTGGACAGGGGGAAATCAGCCCCAGCATTTT
CAISEWTGGNQPQHF
>.|TRBV12-3/TRBV12-4|.|TRBJ2-1
TGTGCCAGCAGTTTAACCTACAATGAGCAGTTCTTC
CASSLTYNEQFF
>.|TRBV2|.|TRBJ2-1
TGTGCCAGCATGTCCGGACGTAACGGGCAGTTCTTC
CASMSGRNGQFF
>once|TRBV28|.|TRBJ2-5
TGTGCCAGCAGTTTATGGCGGGGTTCAGAGACCCAGTACTTC
CASSLWRGSETQYF
>.|TRBV5-1|TRBD1|TRBJ1-2
TGCGCCAGCGGACAGGGGGATGGTACTAACTATGGCTACACCTTC
CASGQGDGTNYGYTF
>.|TRBV7-2|.|TRBJ1-1
TGTGCCAGCAGCTTACGCGAGAGGGGGAACACTGAAGCTTTCTTT
CASSLRERGNTEAFF
>.|TRBV6-5|.|TRBJ1-1
TGTGCCAGCAGGGTTTCAAGGAACACTGAAGCTTTCTTT
CASRVSRNTEAFF
>.|TRBV18|TRBD1|TRBJ2-3
TGTGCCAGCTCACCAGGGACAGGGCGGTCAGATACGCAGTATTTT
CASSPGTGRSDTQYF
>once|TRBV9|TRBD1|TRBJ2-7
TGTGCCAGCAGCGTAGAACAGGGGGCCTACGAGCAGTACTTC
CASSVEQGAYEQYF
>.|TRBV11-2|.|TRBJ2-7
TGTGCCAGCAGCTTACTACGGACCATCGAGCAGTACTTC
CASSLLRTIEQYF
>.|TRBV7-2|.|TRBJ2-6
TGTGCCAGCAGCTTAGTAGGTATTTCTGGGGCCAACGTCCTGACTTTC
CASSLVGISGANVLTF
>.|TRBV6-6|TRBD1|TRBJ2-7
TGTGCCAGCGGGGACAGGAGCTCCTACGAGCAGTACTTC
CASGDRSSYEQYF
>.|TRBV6-5|TRBD1|TRBJ2-4
TGTGCCAGCAGGCCACCGGGACAGGGGTTTGGCATTCAGTACTTC
CASRPPGQGFGIQYF
>.|TRBV5-4|TRBD2|TRBJ2-7
TGTGCCAGCAGACCGGGACTAGCGGGAGGGCCGAGCTACGAGCAGTACTTC
CASRPGLAGGPSYEQYF
>few|TRBV19|.|TRBJ2-2
TGTGCCAGTAGCCTGGGGGTATGGACCGGGGAGCTGTTTTTT
CASSLGVWTGELFF
>.|TRBV7-8|.|TRBJ1-1
TGTGCCAGCAGCTCCTTAGACACTGAAGCTTTCTTT
CASSSLDTEAFF
>many|TRBV30|.|TRBJ1-1
TGTGCCTGGAGTGTATTTGGCAGGGGAATTACTGAAGCTTTCTTT
CAWSVFGRGITEAFF
>.|TRBV7-2|.|TRBJ1-1
TGTGCCAGCTCACGAGGGGGGAATACTGAAGCTTTCTTT
CASSRGGNTEAFF
>.|TRBV27|TRBD2|TRBJ2-1
TGTGCCAGCAGTTCTCAATCGGGACTAGTTTTGGTTGAGCAGTTCTTC
CASSSQSGLVLVEQFF
>.|TRBV11-2|.|TRBJ2-1
TGTGCCAGCAGCGATGGGTGGGATAGCTCCTACAATGAGCAGTTCTTC
CASSDGWDSSYNEQFF
>.|TRBV27|.|TRBJ1-1
TGTGCCAGCAGTTTTAGGGGGGGCGCAGGGAGCACTGAAGCTTTCTTT
CASSFRGGAGSTEAFF